A selection of T cell receptor beta chains follows, all from one sample in a study of blood T cell repertoires in COVID-19. Clones were read by immunoSEQ multiplex PCR, and TCRdb kept only the in-frame ones, dropping some. Here the sample spans roughly 210,000 clones, under 90% being singletons. The sample was peripheral blood. The receptors were gathered from a woman older than 75 with COVID-19, enrolled during active disease. CDR3s include the opening cysteine and the closing phenylalanine or tryptophan. A D gene is named only where the DNA matches it firmly. Size is omitted from some rows. Given values are once, few, many or a class for expanded clones.

TRBJ1-2 TRBV5-6 14 - - TGTGCCAGCAGCTTGCGGGGTACTAACTATGGCTACACCTTC CASSLRGTNYGYTF
TRBJ1-1 TRBV7-2 13 - TRBD1 TGTGCCAGCAGCTTGACAGGGGTCACTGAAGCTTTCTTT CASSLTGVTEAFF
TRBJ1-1 TRBV2 14 - - TGTGCCAGCAGTGCCGAGTACAGGGTGACTGAAGCTTTCTTT CASSAEYRVTEAFF
TRBJ2-4 TRBV25-1 16 once TRBD1 TGTGCCAGCAGTGACCCTGTCAGGACAGGGAAAAACATTCAGTACTTC CASSDPVRTGKNIQYF
TRBJ2-1 TRBV11-3 16 - - TGTGCCAGCAGCTTAGAAGCCTCGAGGTCCTACAATGAGCAGTTCTTC CASSLEASRSYNEQFF
TRBJ2-5 TRBV11-2 16 - TRBD2 TGTGCCAGCAGCCGAGGGCCTAGCGGGGTCCAAGAGACCCAGTACTTC CASSRGPSGVQETQYF
TRBJ1-1 TRBV3-1/TRBV3-2 12 few - TGTGCCAGCAGGACAGGGAACACTGAAGCTTTCTTT CASRTGNTEAFF
TRBJ2-3 TRBV29-1 16 - TRBD2 TGCAGCGTCCTGGGGGGACTAGCGGTGCGCACAGATACGCAGTATTTT CSVLGGLAVRTDTQYF
TRBJ1-1 TRBV2 14 - - TGTGCCAGCAGGCAGGGAGGGATGAACACTGAAGCTTTCTTT CASRQGGMNTEAFF
TRBJ1-5 TRBV6-6 12 - - TGTGCCAGCAGCCAGAGCAATCAGCCCCAGCATTTT CASSQSNQPQHF
TRBJ2-3 TRBV19 16 - TRBD2 TGTGCCAGTAGTATCACTAGCGGGGGGGGCACAGATACGCAGTATTTT CASSITSGGGTDTQYF
TRBJ1-1 TRBV7-9 14 - TRBD1 TGTGCCAGCAGCTCTCACGGGACAGGGGTTGGTGCTTTCTTT CASSSHGTGVGAFF
TRBJ2-4 TRBV11-2 15 once - TGTGCCAGCAGCCCCCCCGGCGGGACCAAAAACATTCAGTACTTC CASSPPGGTKNIQYF
TRBJ2-7 TRBV28 15 - TRBD2 TGTGCCAGCGGGCCGGGAGGCAGAGAGTCCTACGAGCAGTACTTC CASGPGGRESYEQYF
TRBJ2-3 TRBV28 18 few TRBD2 TGTGCCAGCAGTGGACAGCCCGGGACTAGCGGGGGGCTGGATACGCAGTATTTT CASSGQPGTSGGLDTQYF
TRBJ1-1 TRBV7-9 16 - - TGTGCCAGCAGCCGACCAGCCAGGGTATCAGGAACTGAAGCTTTCTTT CASSRPARVSGTEAFF
TRBJ2-3 TRBV7-9 16 - TRBD1 TGTGCCAGCAGCTACGAACAGGGGTCCCCCATGGATACGCAGTATTTT CASSYEQGSPMDTQYF
TRBJ1-1 TRBV5-1 16 - TRBD1 TGCGCCAGCAATAGGGGGCCGGGACAACTGAACACTGAAGCTTTCTTT CASNRGPGQLNTEAFF
TRBJ1-4 TRBV5-1 15 - - TGCGCCAGCAGCACCGCCCAGGGGAATTGGGAAAAACTGTTTTTT CASSTAQGNWEKLFF
TRBJ1-6 TRBV2 12 - - TGTGCCAGCACAGGGGATAATTCACCCCTCCACTTT CASTGDNSPLHF
TRBJ2-1 TRBV25-1 17 - TRBD2 TGTGCCAGCAGTGAGGTGGTCCGACTAGCGGGGATAAATGAGCAGTTCTTC CASSEVVRLAGINEQFF
TRBJ2-5 TRBV10-3 13 - TRBD1 TGTGCCATCAGTGGGGGACAGCAAGAGACCCAGTACTTC CAISGGQQETQYF
TRBJ1-6 TRBV30 13 once - TGTGCCTGCAGGCCTGACAGTCCTTCTCCCCTCCACTTT CACRPDSPSPLHF
TRBJ2-3 TRBV29-1 16 - TRBD2 TGCAGCGTTGGGGGGACTAGCGGGTATAGCACAGATACGCAGTATTTT CSVGGTSGYSTDTQYF
TRBJ1-4 TRBV19 18 - TRBD1 TGTGCCAGTAGTATCTTCAGGGGGCGGTTATCAACTAATGAAAAACTGTTTTTT CASSIFRGRLSTNEKLFF
TRBJ2-3 TRBV7-3 14 few - TGTGCCAGCAGCTTAACCCCAGTCACAGATACGCAGTATTTT CASSLTPVTDTQYF
TRBJ1-5 TRBV11-3 14 - TRBD1 TGTGCCAGCAGCTGGGGACAGGGATATCAGCCCCAGCATTTT CASSWGQGYQPQHF
TRBJ2-5 TRBV18 14 - TRBD1 TGTGCCAGCTCACCGACAGGGTACCAAGAGACCCAGTACTTC CASSPTGYQETQYF
TRBJ1-6 TRBV6-5 14 few TRBD1 TGTGCCAGCAGCCGGACAGGGAGCTATTCACCCCTCCACTTT CASSRTGSYSPLHF
TRBJ1-5 TRBV6-6 14 - - TGTGCCAGCACCGTCCAGGGGCTTACACAGCCCCAGCATTTT CASTVQGLTQPQHF
TRBJ2-7 TRBV7-8 14 once - TGTGCCAGCAGCTTCCTGACAGGCCTCTACGAGCAGTACTTC CASSFLTGLYEQYF
TRBJ2-5 TRBV2 14 - - TGTGCCAGCACCGGACTCTTGCCCGGGGAGACCCAGTACTTC CASTGLLPGETQYF
TRBJ2-7 TRBV2 16 - TRBD2 TGTGCCAGCAGACCCCGACTAGCGGGGACCTCATACGAGCAGTACTTC CASRPRLAGTSYEQYF
TRBJ2-1 TRBV9 15 - TRBD2 TGTGCCAGCAGCTTGCGGGGGACCTCCTACAATGAGCAGTTCTTC CASSLRGTSYNEQFF
TRBJ2-2 TRBV19 15 - - TGTGCCAGTAGTATCATGCAGTCGAACACCGGGGAGCTGTTTTTT CASSIMQSNTGELFF
TRBJ1-4 TRBV5-1 14 - TRBD1 TGCGCCAGCAGCTTGGAAGGGGGCAAGGAAAAACTGTTTTTT CASSLEGGKEKLFF
TRBJ2-2 TRBV2 14 - TRBD2 TGTGCCAGCGGACTAGCGGGGAGTATCGGGGAGCTGTTTTTT CASGLAGSIGELFF
TRBJ2-3 TRBV7-9 17 once TRBD2 TGTGCCAGCAGCTTAGCTTCTTCCAGCGGGGGTGCAGATACGCAGTATTTT CASSLASSSGGADTQYF
TRBJ2-1 TRBV6-5 14 once - TGTGCCAGCAGTTATCGAAGCGGATACAATGAGCAGTTCTTC CASSYRSGYNEQFF
TRBJ2-3 TRBV5-1 17 - - TGCGCCAGCAGCTTGGGGGGAACGTCGGGGTTCACAGATACGCAGTATTTT CASSLGGTSGFTDTQYF